This TCR beta chain is drawn from a study of T-cell reconstitution after alpha-beta-depleted transplantation in children. Study-wide results and caveats: Elevated TCRbeta diversity at day 60 was traced, in some patients, to surviving recipient T cells and thymic progenitors.

On this clonotype itself: Its target is not known.

The CDR3 runs 15 residues. Germline trimming cut 3 bases from V and 3 bases from J; bases unmatched to any gene: 8. In germline, CDR1 is ENHRY, CDR2 SYGVKD. Unique molecular identifiers were incorporated when the TCRbeta library was constructed. TCRdb processed the PCR reads anew with MiXCR; each CDR3 protein has one entry. The table has 250,000 to 300,000 distinct CDR3 sequences, 10% seen once. The sample here was PBMCs, taken before TCRalphabeta/CD19-depleted stem cell transplant. The chain employs TRBV10-3 and TRBJ2-7; 7 bases align to TRBD1. This clonotype originated in a boy in the first two years of life with acute myeloid leukemia, due to receive a stem cell transplant. CDR3 loop: CAISEDRERGYEQYF. The DNA of the CDR3 is TGTGCCATCAGTGAAGACAGGGAAAGGGGCTACGAGCAGTACTTC.